The T cell receptor (beta chain) under discussion was sequenced for a study of human T cells and chemical hapten exposure. Study at large: Patches with 0.01% DPC went on the upper back, and the tests were read at 6 days. Broader study findings: While controls formed fewer of them, expanded TCRs formed significantly more large CDR3 similarity clusters.

Sample time point: patch test 3, about 24 weeks after DPC sensitization. Treatment specified: therapeutic diphenylcyclopropenone sensitization with weekly scalp DPC. Unique molecular identifiers were linked by the library to individual cDNA molecules. TCRdb passed the RACE reads through MiXCR, listing each CDR3 protein once. The data show roughly 97,000 distinct CDR3 sequences, around 25% seen once. Many counts were recorded for this clonotype. Its matching antigen is unknown. The receptor's source is a man aged 40-50 years with alopecia areata. Some clones in this sample may be carry-over from other donors' samples. The sequencing used whole blood, collected in connection with sensitization to the hapten diphenylcyclopropenone (DPC).

In DNA, the CDR3 is TGTGCCAGCAGTTTGGCAGGCAATTCACCCCTCCACTTT. Translating it yields CASSLAGNSPLHF. This sequence joins TRBV12-3 or TRBV12-4 and TRBJ1-6; D uncertain. This CDR3 comprises 13 residues. V was trimmed by 3 bases and J by 7 bases, leaving 7 bases between them.